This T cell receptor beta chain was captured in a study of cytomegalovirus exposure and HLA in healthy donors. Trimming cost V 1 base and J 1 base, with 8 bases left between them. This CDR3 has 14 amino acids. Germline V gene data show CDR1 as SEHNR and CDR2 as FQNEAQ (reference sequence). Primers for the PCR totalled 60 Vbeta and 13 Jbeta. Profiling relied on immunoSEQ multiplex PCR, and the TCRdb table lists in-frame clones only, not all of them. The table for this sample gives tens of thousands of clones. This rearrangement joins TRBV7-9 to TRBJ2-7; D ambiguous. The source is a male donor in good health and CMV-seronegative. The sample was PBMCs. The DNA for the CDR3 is TGTGCCAGCAGCTTAGGTAGACAATCCTACGAGCAGTACTTC. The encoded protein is CASSLGRQSYEQYF.